The 15 T cell receptor beta chains listed next were all sequenced from one sample in a study of shared clonotypes between healthy human individuals. TCRdb keeps only in-frame clones here, not all; method: immunoSEQ multiplex PCR. The table shows about 1.5 million clones, with around 98% occurring only once. The source material was naive CD4+ T cells sorted from blood. The sample's subset: CD45RA+ positively selected. These receptors all stem from a man in his thirties or forties in good health.

The rearrangement uses TRBV10-3 and TRBJ2-2; D remains ambiguous. V shed 0 bases and J shed 7 bases, with 3 bases lying between them. The CDR3 sequence is 12 residues long. Germline V gives CDR1 ENHRY, CDR2 SYGVKD. CDR3 protein: CAISESGGELFF. The CDR3 DNA reads TGTGCCATCAGTGAGTCGGGCGGGGAGCTGTTTTTT.

The chain links TRBV25-1 to TRBJ1-1; maybe TRBD1 (6 bases). This CDR3 has 13 amino acids. Trimming pared 6 bases from V and 7 bases from J, leaving 15 bases between. Looked up from germline, CDR1 is MGHDK and CDR2 is SYGVNS. The CDR3 sequence is CASSRGRAGEAFF. DNA for the CDR3: TGTGCCAGCAGCAGGGGCAGGGCTGGTGAAGCTTTCTTT.

The V and J genes are TRBV7-8 and TRBJ2-5; TRBD1 might be the D (6 bases). Trimming left V 4 bases short and J 2 bases short, with 11 bases between. Germline assignment: CDR1 SGHVS and CDR2 FQNEAQ. This CDR3 contains 14 residues. The CDR3 DNA reads TGTGCCAGCAGCTACAGGGCAGGGCAAGAGACCCAGTACTTC. Translation: CASSYRAGQETQYF.

Points on this clone: This sample includes further DNA sequences coding for the same CDR3. The chain recombines TRBV28 with TRBJ2-2; D gene ambiguous. Looked up from germline, CDR1 is MDHEN and CDR2 is SYDVKM. Trimming removed 6 bases at V and 7 bases at J, with 9 bases between. The CDR3 is made up of 12 amino acids. The DNA of the CDR3 is TGTGCCAGCAGCTTTCCCCTCGGGGAGCTGTTTTTT. Translating gives CASSFPLGELFF.

V and J are TRBV4-1 and TRBJ1-5; tentatively, D is TRBD1 (6 bases). Per germline, CDR1 MGHRA and CDR2 YSYEKL. This CDR3 is built from 18 residues. The V end was cut by 5 bases, the J end by 2 bases, with 22 bases between. The CDR3 spells CASSGEKGGEFGNQPQHF. CDR3 nucleotide sequence: TGCGCCAGCAGCGGGGAGAAGGGGGGCGAGTTTGGCAATCAGCCCCAGCATTTT.

The chain joins TRBV5-4 to TRBJ2-1; TRBD2 aligns across 11 bases. The CDR3 is 15 amino acids. V lost 1 base to trimming and J lost 9 bases; unmatched junction nucleotides: 6. Germline CDR1 SGHNT, CDR2 YYREEE (reference sequence). CDR3 coding DNA: TGTGCCAGCAGCTTGATTAGCGGGAGGGCCGGTGAGCAGTTCTTC. This translates into CASSLISGRAGEQFF.

This chain joins TRBV4-3 and TRBJ2-1; 9 positions match TRBD1. This CDR3 is 15 amino acids long. After removal of 4 bases from V and 5 bases from J, the junction contained 6 bases not matched to a gene. Germline-derived CDR1 and CDR2 are LGHNA and YSLEER. The chain's CDR3 is CASSPRDRDNNEQFF. CDR3 DNA sequence: TGCGCCAGCAGCCCCCGGGACAGGGATAACAATGAGCAGTTCTTC.

The gene calls are TRBV28 and TRBJ2-1; no firm D call. The CDR3 contains 14 residues. V was pared by 6 bases and J by 4 bases, with 13 bases between. From germline, CDR1 is MDHEN and CDR2 SYDVKM. The CDR3 loop reads CASRAMVGYNEQFF. In nucleotides, the CDR3 is TGTGCCAGCAGGGCAATGGTGGGTTACAATGAGCAGTTCTTC.

The gene calls are TRBV6-5 and TRBJ2-7; no reliable D call. Trimming stripped 5 bases from V and 2 bases from J, with 7 bases between. There are 12 residues in the CDR3. Germline CDR1 reads MNHEY; CDR2 reads SVGAGI. The CDR3 reads CASSSEPYEQYF. The CDR3 DNA is TGTGCCAGCAGTAGCGAGCCCTACGAGCAGTACTTC.

The V gene is TRBV19, the J gene TRBJ1-2; a possible D gene is TRBD1 (5 bases). Germline CDR1 reads LNHDA; CDR2 reads SQIVND (reference sequence). Trimming removed 5 bases from V and 7 bases from J, with 14 bases in between. The CDR3 sequence is 13 residues long. The CDR3 loop reads CASSRDSQGGYTF. CDR3 bases: TGTGCCAGTAGTCGAGACAGTCAAGGTGGCTACACCTTC.

V is TRBV20-1 and J is TRBJ2-7; 9 bases are shared with TRBD2. The CDR3 extends over 11 amino acids. The trim removed 2 bases at V and 9 bases at J, leaving 2 bases unmatched. Per germline, CDR1 DFQATT and CDR2 SNEGSKA (reference sequence). The CDR3 is CSARWTSAQYF. The CDR3 DNA follows: TGCAGTGCTAGATGGACTAGCGCGCAGTACTTC.

This clone was seen just once. The chain employs TRBV29-1 and TRBJ2-5; TRBD2 aligns across 12 bases. The germline gives CDR1 SQVTM, CDR2 ANQGSEA. There are 15 residues in the CDR3. This CDR3 reads CRVKTRLAGEETQYF. The CDR3 DNA sequence: TGCAGGGTCAAGACACGACTAGCGGGAGAAGAGACCCAGTACTTC.

The chain carries TRBV9 and TRBJ2-5, with D perhaps matching TRBD1 (5 bases). CDR1 is SGDLS, CDR2 YYNGEE, per germline. This CDR3 is 15 amino acids long. Trimming removed 0 bases at V and 7 bases at J, with 16 bases between. This CDR3 is CASSVGQGTSWTQYF. In DNA form, the CDR3 reads TGTGCCAGCAGCGTAGGGCAGGGCACCTCTTGGACCCAGTACTTC.

V and J are TRBV7-7 and TRBJ2-5, with D perhaps given as TRBD1 or TRBD2 (5 bases each). The CDR3 has 13 residues. Germline lookup yields CDR1 SSHAT and CDR2 FNYEAQ (reference sequence). V lost 4 bases, J lost 2 bases, and 8 bases lay in between. The CDR3 loop reads CASSSGPQETQYF. The CDR3 bases are TGTGCCAGCAGCTCGGGACCACAAGAGACCCAGTACTTC. The variable domain in full, completed from reference TRBV7-7 and TRBJ2-5, reads GAGVSQSPRYKVTKRGQDVTLRCDPISSHATLYWYQQALGQGPEFLTYFNYEAQPDKSGLPSDRFSAERPEGSISTLTIQRTEQRDSAMYRCASSSGPQETQYFGPGTRLLVL.

Worth noting for this clone: Other DNA sequences in the same sample also yield this CDR3. The chain joins TRBV18 to TRBJ2-3, with a weak D call TRBD1 (6 bases). From germline, CDR1 is KGHSH and CDR2 LQKENI. The CDR3 has 13 amino acids. The V and J ends lost 3 bases and 6 bases respectively, with 10 bases between them. CDR3 DNA: TGTGCCAGCTCACCGGGGCAGGGGGATACGCAGTATTTT. This codes for CASSPGQGDTQYF.